This T cell receptor (beta chain) was recorded in a study of monozygotic twins with inflammatory bowel disease. From germline, CDR1 is SGHRS and CDR2 YFSETQ. This CDR3 spans 13 amino acids. Eight distinct reactions (per sample) were used to make the cDNA. TCRdb reprocessed the 5' RACE reads, with one entry per CDR3 protein and no DNA. The sample includes 300,000 to 450,000 distinct CDR3 sequences. The authors drew 2 to 2.5 ml of blood from each donor. For this clonotype: Its cognate antigen is unknown.

General study findings and limits: Among IBD patients, fewer clonotypes were shared with others than among healthy twins, especially with disease activity.

The chain couples TRBV5-1 to TRBJ2-1; there is no DNA to check the TCRdb D call of TRBD2. The sequence came from a human donor with ulcerative colitis or Crohn's disease, or a healthy co-twin of an affected twin (not recorded which). Sequencing was done on a sample of blood. CDR3 region: CASSTDYHNEQFF.